The T cell receptor beta chain under discussion was sequenced for a study of T cell responses to AZD1222 COVID-19 vaccine. General study results and limits: Spike-specific TCR breadth and depth both grew after two AZD1222 doses. Clonal diversity may have been underestimated in mostly white British donors. Samples come after the peak T cell response, not at day 14.

Only a few counts were recorded for this clone. Its antigen is currently unknown. The CDR3 contains 11 residues. Trimming stripped 8 bases from V and 2 bases from J, with 9 bases between. Germline-derived CDR1 and CDR2 are DFQATT and SNEGSKA (reference sequence). The repertoire was sequenced with immunoSEQ multiplex PCR; TCRdb's copy has only in-frame clones and lacks some. The table lists approximately 150,000 clones, roughly 90% of them singletons, with around 4.4% in the top ten. The sequence was collected from an adult who received the AZD1222 COVID-19 vaccine. The genes are TRBV20-1 and TRBJ1-2; unclear D gene. Sequencing was performed on peripheral blood, taken 28 days after the second AZD1222 dose. The CDR3, as DNA: TGCAGTCCCACAGAAAACTATGGCTACACCTTC. Residues: CSPTENYGYTF.